Listed here are 25 T cell receptor beta chains from one sample, sequenced in a study of blood T cell repertoires in COVID-19. The protocol was immunoSEQ multiplex PCR, while the TCRdb copy is restricted to in-frame clones and leaves out a portion. The sample includes under 250,000 clones, nearly 90% of them seen just once. What was sequenced was peripheral blood. All receptors come from a man over 45 with COVID-19, enrolled during active disease.

This clone was observed many times. V gene TRBV7-9 combines with J gene TRBJ1-6, with no clear D. V lost 1 base and J lost 0, with 4 bases in between. CDR1 is SEHNR, CDR2 FQNEAQ, per germline (reference sequence). The CDR3 spans 15 residues. The chain's CDR3 is CASSLGSSYNSPLHF. The DNA for the CDR3 is TGTGCCAGCAGCTTAGGGAGCTCCTATAATTCACCCCTCCACTTT.

This clone has a handful of counts. Here the CDR3 reads CASRTGSDTQYF. For the CDR3, the DNA is TGCGCCAGCAGGACAGGTTCAGATACGCAGTATTTT. This chain connects TRBV5-1 to TRBJ2-3; a possible D gene is TRBD1 (6 bases). Germline-derived CDR1 and CDR2 are SGHRS and YFSETQ. The V end was cut by 5 bases, the J end by 4 bases, with 8 bases between. The CDR3 is made up of 12 amino acids.

This rearrangement joins TRBV19 to TRBJ1-1, with D perhaps matching TRBD1 (6 bases). The germline V gene encodes CDR1 LNHDA and CDR2 SQIVND (reference sequence). This CDR3 contains 14 residues. V lost 1 base and J lost 4, with 10 bases in between. The CDR3 is CASSIVTGTTEAFF. DNA of the CDR3: TGTGCCAGTAGTATAGTAACAGGGACCACTGAAGCTTTCTTT.

The chain couples TRBV7-8 to TRBJ2-3; 8 bases fit TRBD1. CDR3 length: 14 amino acids. In germline, CDR1 is SGHVS, CDR2 FQNEAQ. Trimming removed 5 bases from V and 2 bases from J; junction bases left unmatched: 3. The CDR3 sequence: CASSQDRDTDTQYF. The CDR3 DNA sequence: TGTGCCAGCAGCCAGGACAGGGACACAGATACGCAGTATTTT.

The chain joins TRBV28 to TRBJ2-3, with 9 bases that match TRBD2. The germline V gene has CDR1 MDHEN and CDR2 SYDVKM. The ends lost 1 base at V and 4 bases at J; junction bases unmatched: 6. The CDR3 is made up of 16 amino acids. CDR3 sequence: CASSLYAGGRSDTQYF. DNA for the CDR3: TGTGCCAGCAGTTTATATGCGGGGGGGCGGTCAGATACGCAGTATTTT.

The chain joins TRBV6-4 to TRBJ1-1; tentative D call: TRBD1 (5 bases). Trimming shortened V by 5 bases and J by 8 bases, and 15 bases separated the two germline ends. CDR1 and CDR2 (germline): MRHNA, SNTAGT. CDR3 length: 13 residues. The CDR3 region has the DNA TGTGCCAGCAGTCCTGATGGGGCCAGGGAAGCTTTCTTT. Its translation: CASSPDGAREAFF.

This clone was found once. CDR3 loop: CATSRDFSGANVLTF. The CDR3 region has the DNA TGTGCCACCAGCAGAGATTTCTCGGGGGCCAACGTCCTGACTTTC. This sequence joins TRBV15 and TRBJ2-6; D gene uncertain. Trimming cost V 0 bases and J 4 bases, with 7 bases left between them. Germline CDR1 and CDR2: LNHNV and YYDKDF (reference sequence). The CDR3 runs to 15 residues.

The genes are TRBV2 and TRBJ2-1; perhaps TRBD2 as D (5 bases). The V gene lost 7 bases and the J gene lost 6 bases, with 13 bases spanning the gap. The CDR3 is 13 amino acids. Germline CDR1 SNHLY, CDR2 FYNNEI. Written as DNA, the CDR3 is TGTGCCAGCACCATCTTGAGCGGCAATGAGCAGTTCTTC. Translating it yields CASTILSGNEQFF.

This sequence joins TRBV9 and TRBJ2-7, with D unresolved. Trimming removed 2 bases from V and 7 bases from J, with 16 bases in between. The CDR3 is 14 amino acids. Germline V gene data show CDR1 as SGDLS and CDR2 as YYNGEE. The CDR3 sequence is CASSVRANPTEQYF. The CDR3 coding sequence is TGTGCCAGCAGCGTTAGAGCAAACCCTACGGAGCAGTACTTC.

The CDR3 loop is CASSLASGGRLRGETQYF. For the CDR3, the DNA is TGTGCCAGCAGCTTGGCCAGTGGCGGGAGGCTTCGAGGGGAGACCCAGTACTTC. The rearrangement joins TRBV5-4 to TRBJ2-5; 8 bases are shared with TRBD2. The CDR3 contains 18 residues. The V and J ends lost 0 bases and 5 bases, in that order; junction bases with no gene match: 15. The germline V gene has CDR1 SGHNT and CDR2 YYREEE (reference sequence).

The V gene is TRBV28, the J gene TRBJ1-2, with TRBD1 identical over 9 bases. This CDR3 has 13 residues. The germline V gene has CDR1 MDHEN and CDR2 SYDVKM. The J segment lost 7 bases and the V segment lost 6 bases, leaving 6 bases of the junction unmatched. The CDR3 DNA sequence: TGTGCCAGCAGATCCGGGACAGGGTTTGGCTACACCTTC. This encodes CASRSGTGFGYTF.

V gene TRBV6-5 combines with J gene TRBJ1-6; D gene uncertain. Trimming shortened V by 7 bases and J by 8 bases, and 12 bases separated the two germline ends. The CDR3 has 13 residues. CDR1 and CDR2 from the germline V gene are MNHEY and SVGAGI. The CDR3 sequence: CASTLGDDSPLHF. DNA for the CDR3: TGTGCCAGCACCCTCGGGGATGATTCACCCCTCCACTTT.

The CDR3 nucleotides are TGTGCCAGCAGTTACCCCCCACTAGTCTACGAGCAGTACTTC. It is translated as CASSYPPLVYEQYF. The J gene is TRBJ2-7, the V gene TRBV6-2 or TRBV6-3; TRBD2 is a possible D gene (5 bases). V shed 2 bases and J shed 3 bases, with 11 bases lying between them. Germline V gene data show CDR1 as MNHEY and CDR2 as SVGEGT. The CDR3 loop spans 14 amino acids.

This chain joins TRBV6-5 and TRBJ1-1, with D possibly TRBD1 on 6 matching bases. V lost 6 bases and J lost 6, with 20 bases in between. Germline CDR1 MNHEY, CDR2 SVGAGI. The CDR3 contains 15 residues. Written as DNA, the CDR3 is TGTGCCAGCAGCCTCGGGGGGCACCGGGAGGCTGAAGCTTTCTTT. It is translated as CASSLGGHREAEAFF.

The rearrangement links TRBV7-3 to TRBJ2-7; maybe TRBD2 (6 bases). The V and J ends lost 4 bases and 5 bases respectively, with 15 bases between them. The CDR3 covers 14 residues. Germline loops: CDR1 SGHTA, CDR2 FQGTGA. The CDR3 DNA is TGTGCCAGCAGCTCGGGGGATCATAGCCACGAGCAGTACTTC. Its translation: CASSSGDHSHEQYF.

J is TRBJ2-3 and V is TRBV20-1; perhaps TRBD1 as D (5 bases). The germline gives CDR1 DFQATT, CDR2 SNEGSKA (reference sequence). The V end lost 3 bases, the J end lost 2 bases, and 12 bases lay between the germline ends. The CDR3 spans 14 residues. The CDR3 spells CSASSRTFTDTQYF. CDR3 in DNA: TGCAGTGCTAGTAGCCGGACATTCACAGATACGCAGTATTTT.

As to this clone: The junction shows a germline mismatch at one end, possibly a read error. The gene calls are TRBV6-1 and TRBJ1-1; D is uncertain. Germline CDR1 is MNHNS and CDR2 is SASEGT. There are 10 residues in the CDR3. The CDR3 nucleotides are TGTGCCAGCAGTGAAGCGGGAGGTCTCTTT. Translated, it gives CASSEAGGLF.

The gene calls are TRBV24-1 and TRBJ2-3, with D possibly matching TRBD2 (6 bases). Trimming took 5 bases from V and 4 from J, leaving 9 bases between them. Looked up from germline, CDR1 is KGHDR and CDR2 is SFDVKD. The CDR3 consists of 13 residues. In DNA form, the CDR3 reads TGTGCCACCAGTGTGGGAGGCTCAGATACGCAGTATTTT. Protein product: CATSVGGSDTQYF.

The chain carries TRBV11-2 and TRBJ2-7; 7 nucleotides align to TRBD1. Losses at the gene ends were 6 bases for V and 2 bases for J; bases not matched to a gene: 10. This CDR3 region has 15 residues. CDR1 SGHAT and CDR2 FQNNGV come from the germline V gene. The DNA for the CDR3 is TGTGCCAGCAGACACGAAGGACAGGCTACCTACGAGCAGTACTTC. This translates into CASRHEGQATYEQYF.

V gene TRBV7-6 combines with J gene TRBJ2-7; 7 bases match TRBD1. J was trimmed by 6 bases and V by 7 bases; bases with no gene match: 18. The CDR3 is 16 residues long. The germline V gene encodes CDR1 SGHVS and CDR2 FNYEAQ. CDR3 residues: CASTRRQGEYRGEQYF. The CDR3, as DNA: TGTGCCAGCACCCGAAGGCAGGGGGAATACCGGGGCGAGCAGTACTTC.

The CDR3: CASTKTGDRPYEQYF. The CDR3 coding sequence is TGCGCCAGCACCAAGACAGGGGACAGACCCTACGAGCAGTACTTC. V gene TRBV5-1 combines with J gene TRBJ2-7, with 8 bases identical to TRBD1. The germline gives CDR1 SGHRS, CDR2 YFSETQ. This CDR3 has 15 residues. With 6 bases clipped from V and 2 bases from J, the junction kept 10 bases outside the gene matches.

There are a few counts of this clone. This sequence joins TRBV6-5 and TRBJ1-2, with no clear D. The V and J ends lost 7 bases and 3 bases respectively, with 12 bases between them. The CDR3 sequence is 13 residues long. Germline lookup yields CDR1 MNHEY and CDR2 SVGAGI. The DNA of the CDR3 is TGTGCCAGCACTAGAGGGTGGGACTATGGCTACACCTTC. Its protein is CASTRGWDYGYTF.

This clone was counted a single time. The rearrangement joins TRBV27 to TRBJ2-2, with 8 bases identical to TRBD2. The germline V gene has CDR1 MNHEY and CDR2 SMNVEV (reference sequence). This CDR3 is 15 amino acids long. V dropped 2 bases and J dropped 6; count of bases not matched to a gene: 5. CDR3 coding DNA: TGTGCCAGCAGTTTACGGGGGGGAGTTTCCGGGGAGCTGTTTTTT. It is translated as CASSLRGGVSGELFF.

Ten or more counts support this clone. The rearrangement links TRBV14 to TRBJ2-5; D unresolved. The CDR3 sequence is 16 residues long. From germline, CDR1 is SGHDN and CDR2 FVKESK. The ends were cut back, 0 bases at V and 4 bases at J, with 15 bases in the middle. The CDR3 sequence is CASSQDIQYAGETQYF. The CDR3 DNA sequence: TGTGCCAGCAGCCAAGATATTCAATATGCAGGAGAGACCCAGTACTTC.

A single count supports this clone. The chain recombines TRBV11-2 with TRBJ2-7; 7 positions agree with TRBD2. The CDR3 runs to 16 residues. Germline CDR1 SGHAT, CDR2 FQNNGV. The V segment lost 5 bases and the J segment 4 bases; nucleotides outside the gene matches: 14. The CDR3 nucleotides read TGTGCCAGCAGCCCGTCTCTAGCAGCGGGAACGTACGAGCAGTACTTC. Protein sequence: CASSPSLAAGTYEQYF.